This entry describes one TCR beta chain. The CDR3 contains 13 residues. The germline V gene has CDR1 SGHRS and CDR2 YFSETQ. V lost 4 bases and J lost 5, with 12 bases in between. The data were taken from a study of blood T cell repertoires in COVID-19. Across the whole study: COVID-19 samples from acute and convalescent phases originated in the United States, Italy and Spain. PBMCs, B-cell-depleted T cells, or T cells were the source of the cDNA or gDNA that made up the material.

As originally analysed: Amplification of reference gene primers provided the estimated nucleated cell counts. The assay was immunoSEQ multiplex PCR, and TCRdb's table has in-frame clones only and misses some. V, J and clone size are those of that table, while D and trimming were read from the DNA. The repertoire includes some 200,000 clones, roughly nine tenths of them detected once, and 7% to 7.5% sits in the top ten. The J gene is TRBJ2-5, the V gene TRBV5-1; TRBD1 might be the D (5 bases). The TCR originated in a woman aged 80 or older in a cohort sampled during active or convalescent COVID-19. Material: peripheral blood. CDR3 DNA: TGCGCCAGCAGCGAAGGGGCGCGCGAGACCCAGTACTTC. Translation: CASSEGARETQYF.